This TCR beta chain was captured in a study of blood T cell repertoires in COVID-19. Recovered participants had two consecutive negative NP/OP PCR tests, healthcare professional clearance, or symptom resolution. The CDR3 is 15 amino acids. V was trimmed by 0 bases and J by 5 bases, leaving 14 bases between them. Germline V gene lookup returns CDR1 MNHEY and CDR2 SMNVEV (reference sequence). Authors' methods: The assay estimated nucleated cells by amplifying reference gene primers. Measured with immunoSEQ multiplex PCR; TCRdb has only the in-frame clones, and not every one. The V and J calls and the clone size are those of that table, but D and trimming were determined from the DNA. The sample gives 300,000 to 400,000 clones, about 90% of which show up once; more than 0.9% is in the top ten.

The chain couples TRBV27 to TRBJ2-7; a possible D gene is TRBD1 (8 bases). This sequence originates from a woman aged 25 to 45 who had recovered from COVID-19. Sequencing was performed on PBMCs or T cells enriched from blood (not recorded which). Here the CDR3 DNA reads TGTGCCAGCAGTTTATCCCCCACAGGGGGGGACGAGCAGTACTTC. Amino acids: CASSLSPTGGDEQYF.